This T cell receptor (beta chain) is from a study of shared clonotypes between healthy human individuals. For the study at large: Per donor, CD8 memory used one plate, CD8 naive used two, CD4 memory used three and CD4 naive used three.

Study-wide results and limits: Naive CD4 clonotype sharing across a few donors was roughly 5%. Non-shared clonotypes were found to have lower generation probabilities than the clonotypes that were shared by all four of the sorted-subset donors.

Measured with immunoSEQ multiplex PCR; TCRdb has only the in-frame clones, and not every one. The data show 2 million to 2.5 million clones, with approximately 94% seen just once and around 1.1% held by the top ten. Germline trimming cut 3 bases from V and 6 bases from J; bases unmatched to any gene: 11. The length of the CDR3 is 16 residues. Germline CDR1 is SEHNR and CDR2 is FQNEAQ (reference sequence). Concerning this clone: Its matching antigen is unknown.

Naive CD8 populations comprised CD45RO-negative cells positively selected for CCR7, excluding terminally differentiated effector memory CD45RA+ cells. Source material: naive CD8+ T cells sorted from blood. V usage is TRBV7-9 and J usage is TRBJ2-3; 8 bases map to TRBD1. The TCR sequence derives from a man younger than 35 in good health. The CDR3 reads CASSLTPGGPDDTQYF. The CDR3 coding sequence is TGTGCCAGCAGCTTGACCCCAGGGGGCCCCGACGATACGCAGTATTTT.